The 25 T cell receptor beta chains reported below all come from one sample, sequenced in a study of blood T cell repertoires in COVID-19. Sequenced by immunoSEQ multiplex PCR; TCRdb stores in-frame clones only, minus some. The sample shows roughly 230,000 clones, around 84% of them seen only once. The specimen sequenced was peripheral blood. These receptors originate from a woman of 80 years or more with COVID-19, enrolled during active disease.

The chain employs TRBV18 and TRBJ2-3; 8 bases line up with TRBD2. The length of the CDR3 is 18 residues. The germline V gene encodes CDR1 KGHSH and CDR2 LQKENI. The J segment lost 2 bases and the V segment lost 2 bases, leaving 12 bases of the junction unmatched. The CDR3 coding sequence is TGTGCCAGCTCACCAAATGCGGGGGGCCTCATCGTCACAGATACGCAGTATTTT. Encoded protein: CASSPNAGGLIVTDTQYF.

The chain is built from TRBV6-2 or TRBV6-3 and TRBJ2-3; 8 nucleotides agree with TRBD2. Per the germline V gene, CDR1 is MNHEY and CDR2 is SVGEGT. V dropped 2 bases and J dropped 9; count of bases not matched to a gene: 16. The CDR3 consists of 17 residues. CDR3 amino acids: CASSYPAGGRVTGTQYF. The CDR3, as DNA: TGTGCCAGCAGTTACCCTGCGGGGGGCCGAGTTACAGGCACGCAGTATTTT.

The CDR3 region is CASSPDQRAINTIYF. The DNA of the CDR3 is TGTGCCAGCAGTCCCGATCAGCGGGCCATAAACACCATATATTTT. The chain combines TRBV28 with TRBJ1-3, with D hard to call. From germline, CDR1 is MDHEN and CDR2 SYDVKM. This CDR3 comprises 15 residues. The V gene lost 5 bases and the J gene lost 6 bases, with 17 bases spanning the gap.

CDR3 sequence: CASSRDSLSTDTQYF. CDR3 DNA sequence: TGTGCCAGCAGTCGGGACTCCCTATCAACAGATACGCAGTATTTT. This chain joins TRBV5-4 and TRBJ2-3, with D possibly TRBD2 on 6 matching bases. The V gene's germline CDR1 is SGHNT and CDR2 YYREEE (reference sequence). V was shortened by 5 bases and J by 3 bases, with 16 bases between the two germline ends. The CDR3 loop spans 15 amino acids.

In regard to this clone: In the same sample, other DNA sequences code for this CDR3. The chain recombines TRBV24-1 with TRBJ1-5; D is undetermined. Trimming removed 4 bases from V and 11 bases from J, with 17 bases in between. Germline V CDR1 and CDR2: KGHDR, SFDVKD. This CDR3 comprises 14 residues. CDR3 in DNA: TGTGCCACCAGTGACCCCGGTGCGGGGATGACCCAGCATTTT. As protein: CATSDPGAGMTQHF.

J is TRBJ1-1 and V is TRBV7-2; D is perhaps TRBD1 (5 bases). Germline lookup yields CDR1 SGHTA and CDR2 FQGNSA. This CDR3 is built from 15 residues. Trimming took 0 bases from V and 1 from J, leaving 9 bases between them. CDR3 coding DNA: TGTGCCAGCAGCTTAGCCGTAAGGGGGAACACTGAAGCTTTCTTT. Translated, it gives CASSLAVRGNTEAFF. Based on the CDR3 plus reference TRBV7-2 and TRBJ1-1, the full variable domain is GAGVSQSPSNKVTEKGKDVELRCDPISGHTALYWYRQSLGQGLEFLIYFQGNSAPDKSGLPSDRFSAERTGGSVSTLTIQRTQQEDSAVYLCASSLAVRGNTEAFFGQGTRLTVV.

CDR3 sequence reads: CASSGGRQGERGYTF. The DNA of the CDR3 is TGTGCCAGCAGTGGGGGCCGACAGGGGGAGCGGGGCTACACCTTC. The chain joins TRBV28 to TRBJ1-2; 9 nucleotides match TRBD1. The V and J ends lost 5 bases and 8 bases, in that order; junction bases with no gene match: 12. The germline V gene encodes CDR1 MDHEN and CDR2 SYDVKM. The CDR3 extends over 15 amino acids.

The count of this clone is one. The gene calls are TRBV30 and TRBJ2-3, with TRBD2 matching 10 bases. The CDR3 totals 15 residues. The ends lost 7 bases at V and 7 bases at J; junction bases unmatched: 14. The germline V gene encodes CDR1 GTSNPN and CDR2 SVGIG (reference sequence). The CDR3 is CASSPGAGGLYTQYF. DNA of the CDR3: TGTGCCTCCTCCCCGGGAGCGGGGGGGCTATATACGCAGTATTTT.

The chain employs TRBV3-1 (or the pseudogene TRBV3-2) and TRBJ1-6; no firm D call. The germline V gene encodes CDR1 LGHDT and CDR2 YNNKEL (reference sequence). Trimming cost V 6 bases and J 3 bases, with 12 bases left between them. This CDR3 region has 15 residues. The CDR3 nucleotides read TGTGCCAGCAGTAACCGGGAAATCTATAATTCACCCCTCCACTTT. Its protein is CASSNREIYNSPLHF.

This clone has a handful of counts. This sequence joins TRBV3-1 (or the pseudogene TRBV3-2) and TRBJ2-2; TRBD1 matches 7 bases. Germline V lookup: CDR1 LGHDT, CDR2 YNNKEL (reference sequence). CDR3 length: 14 amino acids. Losses at the gene ends were 4 bases for V and 5 bases for J; bases not matched to a gene: 4. CDR3 DNA sequence: TGTGCCAGCAGCCTAATACAGGGGACCGGGGAGCTGTTTTTT. Protein: CASSLIQGTGELFF.

The rearrangement links TRBV21-1 to TRBJ2-3; the DNA was not compared with TRBD1, the D call given in the table. TRBV21-1 is a listed pseudogene. The CDR3 runs 16 residues. CDR3 loop: CASSSLGGDRGHTQYF. The CDR3 DNA is TGTGCCAGCAGCTCCCTAGGAGGGGACAGGGGTCATACGCAGTATTTT.

The chain is built from TRBV11-2 and TRBJ2-6, with 8 bases identical to TRBD1. The ends lost 2 bases at V and 2 bases at J; junction bases unmatched: 2. The CDR3 loop spans 16 amino acids. Per the germline V gene, CDR1 is SGHAT and CDR2 is FQNNGV. The CDR3 region has the DNA TGTGCCAGCAGCTTACAGGGGGCAACTGGGGCCAACGTCCTGACTTTC. Amino acids: CASSLQGATGANVLTF.

This clone was found a few times. In nucleotides, the CDR3 is TGTGCCAGCAGCCCTGGGACAGGGGGTGCCAAAAACATTCAGTACTTC. This codes for CASSPGTGGAKNIQYF. The chain carries TRBV28 and TRBJ2-4; 11 bases align to TRBD1. The CDR3 covers 16 residues. Germline-derived CDR1 and CDR2 are MDHEN and SYDVKM. The V and J ends lost 6 bases and 1 base, in that order; junction bases with no gene match: 5.

As DNA, the CDR3 is TGTGCCAGTCGGGTGGATACGCAGTATTTT. It encodes CASRVDTQYF. This chain uses TRBV2 with TRBJ2-3, with D unclear. Germline V lookup: CDR1 SNHLY, CDR2 FYNNEI. Trimming removed 9 bases at V and 6 bases at J, with 7 bases between. The length of the CDR3 is 10 residues.

This clone was seen a handful of times. V gene TRBV19 combines with J gene TRBJ2-6, with a weak D call TRBD1 (6 bases). This CDR3 region has 15 residues. V lost 7 bases and J 4 bases, leaving 14 bases between the germline ends. Germline CDR1 LNHDA, CDR2 SQIVND (reference sequence). In DNA form, the CDR3 reads TGTGCCAGTAAGACGGGACAAGGGGGGGCCAACGTCCTGACTTTC. Residues: CASKTGQGGANVLTF.

The chain recombines TRBV3-1 (or the pseudogene TRBV3-2) with TRBJ2-2, with D perhaps matching TRBD2 (6 bases). CDR1 and CDR2 (germline): LGHDT, YNNKEL (reference sequence). This CDR3 spans 14 amino acids. V lost 4 bases, J lost 2 bases, and 8 bases lay in between. The CDR3 region is CASSLGGNTGELFF. The DNA of the CDR3 is TGTGCCAGCAGCCTGGGGGGAAACACCGGGGAGCTGTTTTTT.

The V call is TRBV7-2, the J call TRBJ2-5, with 7 bases matching TRBD2. Germline assignment: CDR1 SGHTA and CDR2 FQGNSA. The CDR3 length is 15 residues. V was clipped by 3 bases and J by 6 bases; unmatched bases: 10. CDR3 sequence (DNA): TGTGCCAGCAGCTTGCAATCGGCGGGGGTGAAGACCCAGTACTTC. It translates to CASSLQSAGVKTQYF.

This clone was detected once. The chain is built from TRBV5-1 and TRBJ2-2; perhaps TRBD2 as D (6 bases). Trimming took off 0 bases at V and 2 bases at J, with 11 bases between the two ends. CDR3 size: 16 residues. Germline CDR1 and CDR2: SGHRS and YFSETQ. Here the CDR3 DNA reads TGCGCCAGCAGCTTGGAGGCAGGACTAAACACCGGGGAGCTGTTTTTT. Translated, it gives CASSLEAGLNTGELFF.

The CDR3 region has the DNA TGTGCCAGCAGCCGTGGACAGATTAGCACAGATACGCAGTATTTT. It is translated as CASSRGQISTDTQYF. The rearrangement links TRBV6-5 to TRBJ2-3, with a weak D call TRBD1 (6 bases). The CDR3 is 15 residues long. Trimming cost V 6 bases and J 0 bases, with 13 bases left between them. Germline-derived CDR1 and CDR2 are MNHEY and SVGAGI.

This clone was picked up one time. The J gene is TRBJ2-3, the V gene TRBV7-2; 9 bases are shared with TRBD2. The germline gives CDR1 SGHTA, CDR2 FQGNSA. The V segment lost 6 bases and the J segment 2 bases; nucleotides outside the gene matches: 6. The CDR3 sequence is 15 residues long. CDR3 loop: CASSYVAGDTDTQYF. The CDR3 DNA is TGTGCCAGCAGTTACGTAGCGGGGGACACAGATACGCAGTATTTT.

The chain has TRBV25-1 and TRBJ1-1; TRBD1 agrees at 8 bases. This CDR3 spans 15 amino acids. CDR1 and CDR2 (germline): MGHDK, SYGVNS. J was trimmed by 5 bases and V by 1 base; bases with no gene match: 6. The CDR3 sequence is CASSEFSTGGTEAFF. CDR3 coding DNA: TGTGCCAGCAGTGAATTTAGCACAGGGGGTACTGAAGCTTTCTTT.

The chain uses TRBV7-8 and TRBJ2-5; 7 nucleotides match TRBD2. V shed 1 base and J 4 bases; nucleotides not matched to a gene: 0. Germline V gene data show CDR1 as SGHVS and CDR2 as FQNEAQ. This CDR3 is built from 13 residues. The DNA of the CDR3 is TGTGCCAGCAGCTTAGGGGGGGGAGAGACCCAGTACTTC. It yields the protein CASSLGGGETQYF.

This clone was observed a handful of times. The rearrangement uses TRBV24-1 and TRBJ1-5; the match to TRBD1 covers 11 bases. The germline gives CDR1 KGHDR, CDR2 SFDVKD. V trimming: 4 bases; J trimming: 5 bases; junction bases outside the gene matches: 3. The CDR3 sequence is 15 residues long. The CDR3 coding sequence is TGTGCCACCAGTGACGGACAGGGGGCGGATCAGCCCCAGCATTTT. Translated, it gives CATSDGQGADQPQHF.

The gene calls are TRBV6-4 and TRBJ1-1; tentatively, D is TRBD1 (6 bases). Per the germline V gene, CDR1 is MRHNA and CDR2 is SNTAGT. The V gene lost 7 bases and the J gene lost 7 bases, with 10 bases spanning the gap. The CDR3 runs 11 residues. The CDR3 region has the DNA TGTGCCAGCAAAGGACAGAATGAAGCTTTCTTT. It codes for CASKGQNEAFF.

The rearrangement uses TRBV5-4 and TRBJ1-4; 10 positions match TRBD1. Per germline, CDR1 SGHNT and CDR2 YYREEE (reference sequence). J lost 8 bases, V lost 0 bases, and 4 bases had no gene match. CDR3 size: 15 residues. CDR3 nucleotides: TGTGCCAGCAGCTTGGGTGGACAGGGGGACGAAAAACTGTTTTTT. Translated: CASSLGGQGDEKLFF.